Presented here are 17 T cell receptor beta chains from one specimen sequenced in a study of Ad26.COV2.S vaccination and SARS-CoV-2 variants. Treatment reported: over 15 received Ad26.COV2.S at low or high dose, single or two shots; about 5 received placebo; per-sample allocation not given. Day 63 after the first injection of vaccine or placebo was the sampling time. Sequencing was performed with immunoSEQ multiplex PCR; in TCRdb, only in-frame clones are kept and a portion is missing. The repertoire holds roughly 510,000 clones, with around 88% as singletons. Sequencing was performed on peripheral blood, taken in a trial of Ad26.COV2.S vaccine versus placebo. All receptors derive from a person between 18 and 65 years old who received the Ad26.COV2.S COVID-19 vaccine or a placebo.

The chain couples TRBV2 to TRBJ2-5; D might be TRBD1 (5 bases). The V gene lost 10 bases and the J gene lost 4 bases, with 10 bases spanning the gap. Germline loops: CDR1 SNHLY, CDR2 FYNNEI. There are 11 residues in the CDR3. The CDR3: CATAQGETQYF. The CDR3 DNA follows: TGTGCCACGGCCCAGGGAGAGACCCAGTACTTC.

In its sample, this clone was seen once. The chain couples TRBV19 to TRBJ1-1; a weak D match, TRBD1 (6 bases). The CDR3 sequence is 15 residues long. In germline, CDR1 is LNHDA, CDR2 SQIVND (reference sequence). Trimming left V 3 bases short and J 4 bases short, with 15 bases between. CDR3 DNA sequence: TGTGCCAGTAGTATGATGTGGCAGGGGAGCACTGAAGCTTTCTTT. This translates into CASSMMWQGSTEAFF. Variable domain in full (rest from reference TRBV19 and TRBJ1-1): DGGITQSPKYLFRKEGQNVTLSCEQNLNHDAMYWYRQDPGQGLRLIYYSQIVNDFQKGDIAEGYSVSREKKESFPLTVTSAQKNPTAFYLCASSMMWQGSTEAFFGQGTRLTVV.

This clone was seen once. CDR3 nucleotides: TGTGCCAGTAGTATGTCAGCGTACTACAATGAGCAGTTCTTC. Residues: CASSMSAYYNEQFF. The genes are TRBV19 and TRBJ2-1; D is ambiguous. The CDR3 covers 14 residues. Trimming took off 3 bases at V and 3 bases at J, with 9 bases between the two ends. Germline V gives CDR1 LNHDA, CDR2 SQIVND (reference sequence).

The CDR3 coding sequence is TGTGCCAGCAGTTTTGGGACAGGCTTTATGGGCGAGCAGTACTTC. Protein product: CASSFGTGFMGEQYF. This chain links TRBV28 with TRBJ2-7; 8 nucleotides match TRBD1. In germline, CDR1 is MDHEN, CDR2 SYDVKM. The CDR3 totals 15 residues. Losses at the gene ends were 3 bases for V and 6 bases for J; bases not matched to a gene: 10.

The J gene is TRBJ1-3, the V gene TRBV5-8; tentative D call: TRBD1 (5 bases). V was cut by 0 bases and J by 2 bases, with 9 bases left in between. The CDR3 runs 15 residues. Germline loops: CDR1 SGHTS, CDR2 YDEGEE. The CDR3 protein is CASSLEGSAGNTIYF. The CDR3 DNA reads TGTGCCAGCAGCTTGGAGGGGTCGGCTGGAAACACCATATATTTT.

In this sample, this clone turned up once. The chain uses TRBV5-5 and TRBJ1-1, with D unclear. V was cut by 4 bases and J by 0 bases, with 10 bases left in between. The length of the CDR3 is 14 residues. From germline, CDR1 is SGHKS and CDR2 YYEKEE (reference sequence). CDR3 loop: CASSPGRMNTEAFF. CDR3 coding DNA: TGTGCCAGCAGCCCCGGACGAATGAACACTGAAGCTTTCTTT. The full variable domain, with the rest looked up from reference TRBV5-5 and TRBJ1-1, is DAGVTQSPTHLIKTRGQQVTLRCSPISGHKSVSWYQQVLGQGPQFIFQYYEKEERGRGNFPDRFSARQFPNYSSELNVNALLLGDSALYLCASSPGRMNTEAFFGQGTRLTVV.

V gene TRBV2 combines with J gene TRBJ1-6; unclear D gene. Germline CDR1 and CDR2: SNHLY and FYNNEI. Trimming stripped 5 bases from V and 9 bases from J, with 14 bases between. The CDR3 runs to 14 residues. CDR3 sequence: CASSIQAVGSPLHF. The DNA of the CDR3 is TGTGCCAGCAGTATCCAGGCCGTGGGTTCACCCCTCCACTTT.

CDR3 DNA: TGTGCCAGCAGCGAGGGGGGATACACTGAAGCTTTCTTT. Its translation is CASSEGGYTEAFF. The rearrangement uses TRBV9 and TRBJ1-1, with a weak D call TRBD1 (6 bases). The CDR3 runs 13 residues. The germline V gene encodes CDR1 SGDLS and CDR2 YYNGEE. The V end was cut by 3 bases, the J end by 3 bases, with 9 bases between.

The chain recombines TRBV21-1 with TRBJ1-1; the listed D gene, TRBD1, was not tested against the DNA. TRBV21-1 is classified as a pseudogene. The CDR3 loop spans 13 amino acids. Here the CDR3 reads CASSKGPGPEAFF. The CDR3 DNA reads as TGTGCCAGCAGCAAAGGTCCAGGGCCTGAAGCTTTCTTT.

The genes are TRBV10-3 and TRBJ2-1; TRBD1 might be the D (6 bases). Germline V gives CDR1 ENHRY, CDR2 SYGVKD. The CDR3 has 13 amino acids. V was cut by 10 bases and J by 6 bases, with 16 bases left in between. CDR3: CATRMGAGNEQFF. The CDR3, as DNA: TGTGCCACCAGAATGGGGGCGGGCAATGAGCAGTTCTTC.

V is TRBV5-1 and J is TRBJ2-2, with 9 bases fitting TRBD2. The CDR3 runs 16 residues. Per germline, CDR1 SGHRS and CDR2 YFSETQ. V shed 2 bases, J shed 7 bases, and the junction held 9 bases outside the gene matches. CDR3 nucleotides: TGCGCCAGCAGCTTCGGACTAGCGCGAGGGTACGGGGAGCTGTTTTTT. This sequence encodes CASSFGLARGYGELFF.

V and J are TRBV5-4 and TRBJ2-5; a weak D match, TRBD1 (6 bases). Per germline, CDR1 SGHNT and CDR2 YYREEE (reference sequence). This CDR3 region has 14 residues. Between the trimmed V and J ends, which lost 2 bases and 3 bases, there was a span of 11 bases. The CDR3 DNA sequence: TGTGCCAGCAGCTTCAGGACAGTAGAAGAGACCCAGTACTTC. This encodes CASSFRTVEETQYF.

CDR3 bases: TGTGCCAGCAGCACGACTAGTTTGGGCACAGATACGCAGTATTTT. Translating gives CASSTTSLGTDTQYF. The chain couples TRBV7-3 to TRBJ2-3; D may be TRBD2 (6 bases). The CDR3 extends over 15 amino acids. V shed 5 bases and J shed 1 base, with 13 bases lying between them. Germline V lookup: CDR1 SGHTA, CDR2 FQGTGA.

This chain connects TRBV7-8 to TRBJ2-1, with D perhaps given as TRBD1 or TRBD2 (6 bases each). The CDR3 extends over 14 amino acids. Germline values: CDR1 SGHVS, CDR2 FQNEAQ. V was trimmed by 5 bases and J by 9 bases, leaving 17 bases between them. The chain's CDR3 is CASSLLLGGGEQFF. The DNA for the CDR3 is TGTGCCAGCAGCCTACTATTGGGGGGCGGTGAGCAGTTCTTC. The entire variable domain, with the rest obtained from reference TRBV7-8 and TRBJ2-1, is as follows: GAGVSQSPRYKVAKRGQDVALRCDPISGHVSLFWYQQALGQGPEFLTYFQNEAQLDKSGLPSDRFFAERPEGSVSTLKIQRTQQEDSAVYLCASSLLLGGGEQFFGPGTRLTVL.

The V call is TRBV28, the J call TRBJ1-5; possibly TRBD1 for D (6 bases). In germline, CDR1 is MDHEN, CDR2 SYDVKM. The CDR3 loop spans 14 amino acids. V was clipped by 7 bases and J by 7 bases, with 17 bases between them. The CDR3 DNA sequence: TGTGCCAGCATGGTATTAGGGGGGGCCCAGCCCCAGCATTTT. Protein product: CASMVLGGAQPQHF.

The chain recombines TRBV24-1 with TRBJ2-1; 8 bases are shared with TRBD2. This CDR3 region has 16 residues. V gave up 4 bases and J gave up 5 bases; unmatched junction bases: 9. CDR1 KGHDR and CDR2 SFDVKD come from the germline V gene. The CDR3 here is CATSEGEREIDNEQFF. The DNA for the CDR3 is TGTGCCACCAGTGAGGGGGAGCGGGAGATCGACAATGAGCAGTTCTTC.

This chain connects TRBV19 to TRBJ2-7; 7 bases are a match to TRBD1. Germline CDR1 and CDR2: LNHDA and SQIVND (reference sequence). V dropped 5 bases and J dropped 3; count of bases not matched to a gene: 7. This CDR3 spans 14 amino acids. Written as DNA, the CDR3 is TGTGCCAGTAGTCCTCGGACAGGAGGCTACGAGCAGTACTTC. Amino acids: CASSPRTGGYEQYF.